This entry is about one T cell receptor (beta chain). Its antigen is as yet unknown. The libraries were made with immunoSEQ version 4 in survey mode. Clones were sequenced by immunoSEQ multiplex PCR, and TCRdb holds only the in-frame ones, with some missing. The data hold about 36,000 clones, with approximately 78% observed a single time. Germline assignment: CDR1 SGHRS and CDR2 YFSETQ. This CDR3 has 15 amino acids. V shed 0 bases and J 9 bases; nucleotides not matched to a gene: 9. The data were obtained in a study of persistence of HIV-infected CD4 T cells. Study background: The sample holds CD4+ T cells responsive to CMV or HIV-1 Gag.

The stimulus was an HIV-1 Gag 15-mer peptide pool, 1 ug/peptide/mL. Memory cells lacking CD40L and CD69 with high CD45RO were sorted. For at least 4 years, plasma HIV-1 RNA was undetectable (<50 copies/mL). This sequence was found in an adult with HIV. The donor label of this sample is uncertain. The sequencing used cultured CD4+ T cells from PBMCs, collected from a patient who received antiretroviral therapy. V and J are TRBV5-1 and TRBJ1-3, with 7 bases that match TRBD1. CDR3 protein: CASSLDLGQPGTIYF. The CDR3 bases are TGCGCCAGCAGCTTGGACCTGGGACAGCCAGGCACCATATATTTT.